The present T cell receptor beta chain was sequenced within a study of tumor-infiltrating lymphocytes in localized non-small cell lung cancer. Findings and limits, study-wide: Available tissue quantity limited TCR sequencing to a patient subset. T-cell fraction did not differ between immunotypes IM1 and IM2.

The V and J ends lost 6 bases and 12 bases respectively, with 15 bases between them. The CDR3 is 11 residues long. From germline, CDR1 is DFQATT and CDR2 SNEGSKA (reference sequence). Sequenced by immunoSEQ multiplex PCR; TCRdb stores in-frame clones only, minus some. The sample carries over 7,000 clones, 77% recorded once. Concerning this clone: Its antigen is not identified.

Sequenced: lung tumor tissue. The chain links TRBV20-1 to TRBJ2-1, with D perhaps TRBD2 (5 bases). The origin of this receptor is a human donor with non-small cell lung cancer. The CDR3 loop reads CSAERAPGQFF. The CDR3 nucleotides read TGCAGTGCGGAGAGGGCCCCAGGGCAGTTCTTC.